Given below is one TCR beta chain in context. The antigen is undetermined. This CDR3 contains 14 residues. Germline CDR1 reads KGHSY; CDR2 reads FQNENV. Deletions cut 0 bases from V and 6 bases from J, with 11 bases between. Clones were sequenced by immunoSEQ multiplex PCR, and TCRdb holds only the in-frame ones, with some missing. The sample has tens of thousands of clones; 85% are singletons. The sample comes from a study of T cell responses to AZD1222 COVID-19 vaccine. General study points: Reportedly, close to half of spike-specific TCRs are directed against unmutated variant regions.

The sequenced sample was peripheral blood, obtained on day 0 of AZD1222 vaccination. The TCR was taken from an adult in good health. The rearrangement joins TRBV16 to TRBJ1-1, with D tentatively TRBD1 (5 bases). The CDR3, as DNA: TGTGCCAGCAGCCAATCAAGTGTCAGGGCTGAAGCTTTCTTT. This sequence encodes CASSQSSVRAEAFF.